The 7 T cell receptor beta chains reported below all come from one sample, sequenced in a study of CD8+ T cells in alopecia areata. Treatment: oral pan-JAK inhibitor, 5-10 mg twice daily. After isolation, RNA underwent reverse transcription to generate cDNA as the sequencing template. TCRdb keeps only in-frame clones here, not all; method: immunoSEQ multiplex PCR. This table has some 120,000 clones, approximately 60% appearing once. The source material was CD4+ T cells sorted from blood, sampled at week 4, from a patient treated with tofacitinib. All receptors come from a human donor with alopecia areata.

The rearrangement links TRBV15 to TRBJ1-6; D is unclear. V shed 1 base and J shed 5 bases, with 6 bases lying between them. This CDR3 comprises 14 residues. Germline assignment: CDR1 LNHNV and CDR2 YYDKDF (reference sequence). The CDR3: CATSRGGDNSPLHF. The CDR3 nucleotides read TGTGCCACCAGCAGAGGAGGAGATAATTCACCCCTCCACTTT.

CDR3 coding DNA: TGTGCCAGCACCGCGTACCAAGAGACCCAGTACTTC. Protein sequence: CASTAYQETQYF. The chain has TRBV2 and TRBJ2-5; unclear D gene. Per germline, CDR1 SNHLY and CDR2 FYNNEI. The CDR3 has 12 amino acids. Deletions cut 7 bases from V and 0 bases from J, with 6 bases between. The whole variable domain, remainder taken from reference TRBV2 and TRBJ2-5, is EPEVTQTPSHQVTQMGQEVILRCVPISNHLYFYWYRQILGQKVEFLVSFYNNEISEKSEIFDDQFSVERPDGSNFTLKIRSTKLEDSAMYFCASTAYQETQYFGPGTRLLVL.

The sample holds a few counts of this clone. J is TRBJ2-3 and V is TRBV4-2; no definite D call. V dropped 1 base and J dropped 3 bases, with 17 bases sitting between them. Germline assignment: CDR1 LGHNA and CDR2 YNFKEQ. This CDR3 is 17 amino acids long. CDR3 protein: CASSQAVSASGTDTQYF. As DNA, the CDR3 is TGTGCCAGCAGCCAAGCCGTATCCGCTAGTGGGACAGATACGCAGTATTTT.

CDR3: CASSQEVVGTTSGGAHEQFF. Written as DNA, the CDR3 is TGCGCCAGCAGCCAAGAAGTAGTGGGGACGACTAGCGGGGGGGCACATGAGCAGTTCTTC. V and J are TRBV4-3 and TRBJ2-1, with 14 bases matching TRBD2. The V gene end was trimmed by 0 bases and the J gene end by 8 bases; junction bases not matched to a gene: 15. This CDR3 spans 20 amino acids. CDR1 and CDR2 (germline): LGHNA, YSLEER.

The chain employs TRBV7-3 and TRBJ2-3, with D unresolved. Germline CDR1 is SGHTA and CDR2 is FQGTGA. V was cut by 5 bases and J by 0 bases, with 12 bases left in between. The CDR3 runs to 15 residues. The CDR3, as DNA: TGTGCCAGCAGCGCACGGGTATCCAGCACAGATACGCAGTATTTT. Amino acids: CASSARVSSTDTQYF.

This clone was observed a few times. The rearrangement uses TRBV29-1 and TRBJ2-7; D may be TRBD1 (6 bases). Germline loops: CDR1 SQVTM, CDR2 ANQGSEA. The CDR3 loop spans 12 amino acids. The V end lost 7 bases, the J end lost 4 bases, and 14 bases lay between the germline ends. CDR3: CSASDSEYEQYF. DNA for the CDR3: TGCAGCGCCTCGGACAGCGAGTACGAGCAGTACTTC.

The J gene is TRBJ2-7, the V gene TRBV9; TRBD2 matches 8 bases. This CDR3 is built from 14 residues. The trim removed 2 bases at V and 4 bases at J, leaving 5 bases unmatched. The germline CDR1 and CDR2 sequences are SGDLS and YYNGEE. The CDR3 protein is CASSVAGLGYEQYF. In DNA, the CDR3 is TGTGCCAGCAGCGTTGCGGGACTAGGGTACGAGCAGTACTTC.